This TCR beta chain comes out of a study of follicular helper T cells after annual influenza vaccination. Germline V gives CDR1 SGDLS, CDR2 YYNGEE. V was pared by 4 bases and J by 5 bases, with 8 bases of the junction left unmatched. The CDR3 runs to 16 residues. The data were produced by immunoSEQ multiplex PCR, yet TCRdb's version contains in-frame clones alone and is incomplete. The repertoire consists of fewer than 5,000 clones, with around 76% occurring once and the leading ten covering roughly 0.83%. Documented time point: 2014-2015 season, 7 days after vaccination. Excluded were substance abuse, HIV/AIDS, active cancer, immunomodulatory drugs and active illness.

Sequences were derived from CXCR5- memory CD4+ T cells sorted from blood, sampled 7 days after influenza vaccination. This chain links TRBV9 with TRBJ2-1; 11 bases line up with TRBD2. This receptor was taken from an adult who received the influenza vaccine. CDR3 bases: TGTGCCAGCAGCCCTAGCGGGGGGCCCAACGACAATGAGCAGTTCTTC. Its protein is CASSPSGGPNDNEQFF.